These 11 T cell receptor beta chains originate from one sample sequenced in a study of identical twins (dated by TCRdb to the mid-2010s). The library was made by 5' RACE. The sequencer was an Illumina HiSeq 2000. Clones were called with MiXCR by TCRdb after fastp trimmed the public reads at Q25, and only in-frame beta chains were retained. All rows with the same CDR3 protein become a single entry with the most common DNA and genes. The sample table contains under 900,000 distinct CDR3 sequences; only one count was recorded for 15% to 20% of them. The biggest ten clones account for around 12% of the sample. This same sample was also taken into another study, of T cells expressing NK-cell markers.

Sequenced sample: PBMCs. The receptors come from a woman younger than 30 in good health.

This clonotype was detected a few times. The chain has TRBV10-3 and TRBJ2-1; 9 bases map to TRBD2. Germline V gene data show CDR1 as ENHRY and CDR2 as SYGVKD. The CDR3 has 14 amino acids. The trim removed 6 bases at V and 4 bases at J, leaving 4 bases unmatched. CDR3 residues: CAIRSSGDYNEQFF. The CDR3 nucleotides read TGTGCCATCAGATCTAGCGGGGATTACAATGAGCAGTTCTTC.

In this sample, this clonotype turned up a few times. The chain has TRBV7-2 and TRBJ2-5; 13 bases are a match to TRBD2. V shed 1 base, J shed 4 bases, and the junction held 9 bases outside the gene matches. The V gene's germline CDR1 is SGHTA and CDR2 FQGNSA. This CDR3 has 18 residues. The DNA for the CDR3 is TGTGCCAGCAGCTTAGGCTTACTAGCGGGGGGGCACCGAGAGACCCAGTACTTC. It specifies CASSLGLLAGGHRETQYF. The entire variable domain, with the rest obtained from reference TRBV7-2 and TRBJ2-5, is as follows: GAGVSQSPSNKVTEKGKDVELRCDPISGHTALYWYRQSLGQGLEFLIYFQGNSAPDKSGLPSDRFSAERTGGSVSTLTIQRTQQEDSAVYLCASSLGLLAGGHRETQYFGPGTRLLVL.

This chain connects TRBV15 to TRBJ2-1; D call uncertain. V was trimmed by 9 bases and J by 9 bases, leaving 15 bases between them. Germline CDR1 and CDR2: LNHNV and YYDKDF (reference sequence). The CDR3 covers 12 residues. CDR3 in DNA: TGTGCCACAGAAAGGGTGGGCGGTGAGCAGTTCTTC. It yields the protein CATERVGGEQFF.

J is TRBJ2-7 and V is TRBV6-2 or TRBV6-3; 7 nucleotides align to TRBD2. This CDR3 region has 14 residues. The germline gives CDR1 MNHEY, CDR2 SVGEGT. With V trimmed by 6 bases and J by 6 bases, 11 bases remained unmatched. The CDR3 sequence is CASRIWLAVSEQYF. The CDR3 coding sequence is TGTGCCAGCAGGATATGGCTAGCGGTCTCCGAGCAGTACTTC.

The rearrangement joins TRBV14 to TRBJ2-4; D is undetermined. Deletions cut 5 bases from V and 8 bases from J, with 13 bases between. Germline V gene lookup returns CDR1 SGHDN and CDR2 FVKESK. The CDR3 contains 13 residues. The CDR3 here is CASSSRPPDIQYF. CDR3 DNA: TGTGCCAGCAGCTCCCGGCCCCCGGACATTCAGTACTTC. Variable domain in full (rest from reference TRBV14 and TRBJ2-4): EAGVTQFPSHSVIEKGQTVTLRCDPISGHDNLYWYRRVMGKEIKFLLHFVKESKQDESGMPNNRFLAERTGGTYSTLKVQPAELEDSGVYFCASSSRPPDIQYFGAGTRLSVL.

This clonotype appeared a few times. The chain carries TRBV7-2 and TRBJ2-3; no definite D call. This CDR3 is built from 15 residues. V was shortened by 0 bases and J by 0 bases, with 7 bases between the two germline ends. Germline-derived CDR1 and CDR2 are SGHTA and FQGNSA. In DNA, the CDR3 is TGTGCCAGCAGCTTAGCCCCTCGAAGCACAGATACGCAGTATTTT. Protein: CASSLAPRSTDTQYF. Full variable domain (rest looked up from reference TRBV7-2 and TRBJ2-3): GAGVSQSPSNKVTEKGKDVELRCDPISGHTALYWYRQSLGQGLEFLIYFQGNSAPDKSGLPSDRFSAERTGGSVSTLTIQRTQQEDSAVYLCASSLAPRSTDTQYFGPGTRLTVL.

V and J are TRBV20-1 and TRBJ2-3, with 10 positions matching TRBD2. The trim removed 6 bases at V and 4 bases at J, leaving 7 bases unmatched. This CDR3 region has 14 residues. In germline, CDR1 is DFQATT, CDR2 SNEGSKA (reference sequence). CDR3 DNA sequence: TGCAGTGCCACTTTAGCGGGAGGCGCAGATACGCAGTATTTT. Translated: CSATLAGGADTQYF.

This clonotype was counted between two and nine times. CDR3 protein: CASSPPHRTGGYTF. The DNA of the CDR3 is TGCGCCAGCAGCCCCCCCCACAGAACGGGTGGCTACACCTTC. This chain joins TRBV4-3 and TRBJ1-2; D uncertain. Germline lookup yields CDR1 LGHNA and CDR2 YSLEER. CDR3 size: 14 residues. Trimming stripped 4 bases from V and 7 bases from J, with 16 bases between.

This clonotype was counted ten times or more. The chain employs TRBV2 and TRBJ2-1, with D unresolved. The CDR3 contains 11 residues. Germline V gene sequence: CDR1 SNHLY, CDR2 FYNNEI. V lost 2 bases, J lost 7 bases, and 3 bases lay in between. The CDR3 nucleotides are TGTGCCAGCAGTGAATGGAATGAGCAGTTCTTC. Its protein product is CASSEWNEQFF.

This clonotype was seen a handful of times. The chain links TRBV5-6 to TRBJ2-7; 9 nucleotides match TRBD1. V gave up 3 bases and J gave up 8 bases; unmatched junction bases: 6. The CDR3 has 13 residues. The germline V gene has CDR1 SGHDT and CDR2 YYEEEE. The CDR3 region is CASSSQQGAKQYF. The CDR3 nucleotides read TGTGCCAGCAGCTCGCAACAGGGGGCAAAGCAGTACTTC.

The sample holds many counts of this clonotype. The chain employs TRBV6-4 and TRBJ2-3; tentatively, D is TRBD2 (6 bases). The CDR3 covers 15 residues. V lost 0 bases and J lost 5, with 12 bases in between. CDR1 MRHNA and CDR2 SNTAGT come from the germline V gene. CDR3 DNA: TGTGCCAGCAGTGACTCGTGGGAGGCGGGAGATACGCAGTATTTT. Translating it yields CASSDSWEAGDTQYF.